Each of the 8 T cell receptor beta chains below was sequenced from the same sample in a study of blood T cell repertoires in COVID-19. Profiling relied on immunoSEQ multiplex PCR, and the TCRdb table lists in-frame clones only, not all of them. The table lists over 150,000 clones, about 80% of them singletons, with less than 30% in the top ten. The sample was peripheral blood. These receptors were obtained from an older woman with acute or convalescent COVID-19.

The gene calls are TRBV12-3 or TRBV12-4 and TRBJ1-2, with D perhaps matching TRBD1 (5 bases). The CDR3 is made up of 13 amino acids. With 6 bases removed from V and 4 bases from J, the gap between germline ends came to 12 bases. CDR3 bases: TGTGCCAGCAGCCCCGGGGGGGGCTATGGCTACACCTTC. Protein: CASSPGGGYGYTF.

In regard to this clone: Other nucleotide sequences from this sample produce the same CDR3. The chain couples TRBV5-4 to TRBJ1-1; TRBD1 aligns across 7 bases. V was pared by 0 bases and J by 1 base, with 3 bases of the junction left unmatched. In germline, CDR1 is SGHNT, CDR2 YYREEE (reference sequence). The length of the CDR3 is 15 residues. The CDR3 protein is CASSLGQGGNTEAFF. DNA of the CDR3: TGTGCCAGCAGCTTGGGACAGGGAGGGAACACTGAAGCTTTCTTT.

This rearrangement joins TRBV5-1 to TRBJ2-7; 8 nucleotides line up with TRBD1. After removal of 3 bases from V and 5 bases from J, the junction contained 7 bases not matched to a gene. There are 14 residues in the CDR3. The germline V gene encodes CDR1 SGHRS and CDR2 YFSETQ. CDR3 nucleotide sequence: TGCGCCAGCAGCTCTCGGACAGGGTCCCACGAGCAGTACTTC. As protein: CASSSRTGSHEQYF.

Written as DNA, the CDR3 is TGTGCCAGTAGTATAGCCCGGGGACTAGCGGGGGGAGGGAATGAGCAGTTCTTC. This gives the protein CASSIARGLAGGGNEQFF. The chain is built from TRBV19 and TRBJ2-1; 15 bases match TRBD2. The CDR3 runs to 18 residues. Germline assignment: CDR1 LNHDA and CDR2 SQIVND (reference sequence). The V gene end was trimmed by 1 base and the J gene end by 7 bases; junction bases not matched to a gene: 8. Full variable domain (missing parts from reference TRBV19 and TRBJ2-1): DGGITQSPKYLFRKEGQNVTLSCEQNLNHDAMYWYRQDPGQGLRLIYYSQIVNDFQKGDIAEGYSVSREKKESFPLTVTSAQKNPTAFYLCASSIARGLAGGGNEQFFGPGTRLTVL.

The chain joins TRBV27 to TRBJ1-2; D remains ambiguous. CDR1 is MNHEY, CDR2 SMNVEV, per germline (reference sequence). V was trimmed by 11 bases and J by 8 bases, leaving 15 bases between them. This CDR3 has 11 residues. The CDR3, as DNA: TGTGCCCCCCTGGAGGAGCTCGGCTACACCTTC. This codes for CAPLEELGYTF.

The rearrangement links TRBV19 to TRBJ1-2; 7 positions match TRBD1. Trimming took 9 bases from V and 5 from J; bases not matched to a gene: 15. This CDR3 spans 15 amino acids. The germline gives CDR1 LNHDA, CDR2 SQIVND (reference sequence). CDR3 protein: CASKRDRDRQYGYTF. CDR3 bases: TGTGCCAGCAAGAGAGACCGGGACAGACAATATGGCTACACCTTC.

The chain is built from TRBV6-5 and TRBJ1-3; D is uncertain. CDR1 and CDR2 (germline): MNHEY, SVGAGI. The CDR3 contains 16 residues. The germline V and J ends were trimmed by 0 bases and 4 bases, with 13 bases remaining between them. CDR3 amino acids: CASSYSFGGVGNTIYF. The CDR3 DNA sequence: TGTGCCAGCAGTTACTCGTTTGGAGGCGTCGGAAACACCATATATTTT.

The J gene is TRBJ2-5, the V gene TRBV5-1; 12 bases are a match to TRBD2. Germline trimming cut 3 bases from V and 1 base from J; bases unmatched to any gene: 7. This CDR3 is built from 17 residues. Germline-derived CDR1 and CDR2 are SGHRS and YFSETQ. In nucleotides, the CDR3 is TGCGCCAGCAGCTGGAAAGAGACTAGCGGGGGCCAAGAGACCCAGTACTTC. This gives the protein CASSWKETSGGQETQYF.